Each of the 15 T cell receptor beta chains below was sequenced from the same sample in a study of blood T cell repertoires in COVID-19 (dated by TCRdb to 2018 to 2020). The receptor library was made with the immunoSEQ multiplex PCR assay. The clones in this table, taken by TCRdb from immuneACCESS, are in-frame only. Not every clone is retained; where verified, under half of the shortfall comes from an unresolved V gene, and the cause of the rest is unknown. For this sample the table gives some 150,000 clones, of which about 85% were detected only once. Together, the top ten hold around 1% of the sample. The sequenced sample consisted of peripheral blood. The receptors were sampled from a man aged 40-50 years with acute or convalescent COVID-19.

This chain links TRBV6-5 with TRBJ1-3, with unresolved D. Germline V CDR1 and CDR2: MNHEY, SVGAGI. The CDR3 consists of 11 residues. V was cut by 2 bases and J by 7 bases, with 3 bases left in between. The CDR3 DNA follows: TGTGCCAGCAGTTACGGCAACACCATATATTTT. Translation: CASSYGNTIYF.

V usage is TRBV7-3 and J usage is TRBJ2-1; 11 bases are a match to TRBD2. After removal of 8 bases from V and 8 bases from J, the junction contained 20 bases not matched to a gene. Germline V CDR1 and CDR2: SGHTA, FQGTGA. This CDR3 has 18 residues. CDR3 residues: CASSLGSGGARFVDEQFF. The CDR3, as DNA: TGTGCCAGCTCCCTCGGTAGCGGGGGGGCCCGGTTTGTCGATGAGCAGTTCTTC. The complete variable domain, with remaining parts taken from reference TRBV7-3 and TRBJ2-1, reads GAGVSQTPSNKVTEKGKYVELRCDPISGHTALYWYRQSLGQGPEFLIYFQGTGAADDSGLPNDRFFAVRPEGSVSTLKIQRTERGDSAVYLCASSLGSGGARFVDEQFFGPGTRLTVL.

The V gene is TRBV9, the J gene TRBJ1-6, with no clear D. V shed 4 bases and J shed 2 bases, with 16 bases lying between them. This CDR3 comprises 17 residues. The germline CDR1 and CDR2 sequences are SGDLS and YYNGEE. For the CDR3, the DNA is TGTGCCAGCAGCCGAACCGGAGGAGGCGCCTATAATTCACCCCTCCACTTT. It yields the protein CASSRTGGGAYNSPLHF.

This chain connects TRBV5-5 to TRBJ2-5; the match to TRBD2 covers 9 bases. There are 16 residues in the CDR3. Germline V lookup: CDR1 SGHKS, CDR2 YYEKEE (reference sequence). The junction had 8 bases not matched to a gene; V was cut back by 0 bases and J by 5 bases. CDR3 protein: CASSLVPASGVETQYF. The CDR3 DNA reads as TGTGCCAGCAGCTTGGTGCCGGCTAGCGGGGTTGAGACCCAGTACTTC. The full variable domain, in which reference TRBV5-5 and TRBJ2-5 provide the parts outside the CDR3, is DAGVTQSPTHLIKTRGQQVTLRCSPISGHKSVSWYQQVLGQGPQFIFQYYEKEERGRGNFPDRFSARQFPNYSSELNVNALLLGDSALYLCASSLVPASGVETQYFGPGTRLLVL.

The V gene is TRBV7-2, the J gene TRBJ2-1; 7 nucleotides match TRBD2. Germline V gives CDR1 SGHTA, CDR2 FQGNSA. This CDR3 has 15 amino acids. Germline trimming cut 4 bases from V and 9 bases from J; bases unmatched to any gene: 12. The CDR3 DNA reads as TGTGCCAGCAGCTCAAGGCCCGCGGGGGTGAGTGAGCAGTTCTTC. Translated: CASSSRPAGVSEQFF.

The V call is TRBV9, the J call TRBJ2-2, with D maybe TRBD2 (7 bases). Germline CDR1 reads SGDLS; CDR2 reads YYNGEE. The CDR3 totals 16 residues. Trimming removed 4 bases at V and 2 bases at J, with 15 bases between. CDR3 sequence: CASSPGGGGNTGELFF. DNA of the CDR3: TGTGCCAGCAGCCCCGGGGGAGGGGGTAACACCGGGGAGCTGTTTTTT.

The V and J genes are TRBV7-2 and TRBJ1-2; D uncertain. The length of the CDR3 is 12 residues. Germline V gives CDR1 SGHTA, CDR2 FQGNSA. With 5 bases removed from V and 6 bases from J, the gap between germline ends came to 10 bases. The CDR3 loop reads CASSEAENGYTF. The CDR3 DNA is TGTGCCAGCAGCGAAGCCGAAAATGGCTACACCTTC.

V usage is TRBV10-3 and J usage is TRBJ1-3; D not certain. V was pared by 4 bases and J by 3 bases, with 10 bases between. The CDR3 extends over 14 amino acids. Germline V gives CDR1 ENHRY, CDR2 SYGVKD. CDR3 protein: CAISVGEGGNTIYF. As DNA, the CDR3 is TGTGCCATCAGTGTAGGAGAGGGTGGAAACACCATATATTTT.

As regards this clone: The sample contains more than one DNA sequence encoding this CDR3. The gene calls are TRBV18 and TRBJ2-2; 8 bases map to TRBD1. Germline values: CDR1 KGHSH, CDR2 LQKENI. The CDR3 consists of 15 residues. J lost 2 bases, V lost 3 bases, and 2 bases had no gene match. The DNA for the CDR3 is TGTGCCAGCTCACCGGGACAGGCTAACACCGGGGAGCTGTTTTTT. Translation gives CASSPGQANTGELFF.

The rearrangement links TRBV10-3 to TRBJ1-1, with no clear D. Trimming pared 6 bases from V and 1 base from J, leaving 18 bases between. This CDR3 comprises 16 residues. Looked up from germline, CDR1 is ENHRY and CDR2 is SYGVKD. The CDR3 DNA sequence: TGTGCCATCAGCCCCGGGAATAGTGAAAAGAACACTGAAGCTTTCTTT. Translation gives CAISPGNSEKNTEAFF.

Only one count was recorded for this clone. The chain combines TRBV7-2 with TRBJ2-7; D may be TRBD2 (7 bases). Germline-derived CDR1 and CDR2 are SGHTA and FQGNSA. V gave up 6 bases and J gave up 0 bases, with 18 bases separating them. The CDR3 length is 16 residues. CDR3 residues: CASSRGGSGSSYEQYF. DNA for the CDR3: TGTGCCAGCAGTAGGGGGGGTTCTGGGAGCTCCTACGAGCAGTACTTC.

As DNA, the CDR3 is TGTGCCAGCAGCGTAACGGGGTCGGCGATCTACGAGCAGTACTTC. Translated: CASSVTGSAIYEQYF. The chain joins TRBV9 to TRBJ2-7; tentatively, D is TRBD2 (5 bases). The CDR3 has 15 residues. V was cut by 1 base and J by 3 bases, with 14 bases left in between. Germline-derived CDR1 and CDR2 are SGDLS and YYNGEE.

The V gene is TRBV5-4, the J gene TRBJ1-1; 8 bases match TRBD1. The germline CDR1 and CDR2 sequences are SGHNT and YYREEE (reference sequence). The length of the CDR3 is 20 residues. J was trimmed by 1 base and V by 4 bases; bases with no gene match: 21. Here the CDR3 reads CASSRTVTWDRKGRNTEAFF. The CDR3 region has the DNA TGTGCCAGCAGCCGGACTGTTACTTGGGACAGGAAAGGGCGGAACACTGAAGCTTTCTTT.

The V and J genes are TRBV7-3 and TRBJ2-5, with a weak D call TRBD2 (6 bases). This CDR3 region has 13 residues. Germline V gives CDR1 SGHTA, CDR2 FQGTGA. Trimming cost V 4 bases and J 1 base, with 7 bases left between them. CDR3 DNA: TGTGCCAGCAGCTCGGGACTCCAAGAGACCCAGTACTTC. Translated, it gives CASSSGLQETQYF. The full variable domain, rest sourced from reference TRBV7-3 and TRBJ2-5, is GAGVSQTPSNKVTEKGKYVELRCDPISGHTALYWYRQSLGQGPEFLIYFQGTGAADDSGLPNDRFFAVRPEGSVSTLKIQRTERGDSAVYLCASSSGLQETQYFGPGTRLLVL.

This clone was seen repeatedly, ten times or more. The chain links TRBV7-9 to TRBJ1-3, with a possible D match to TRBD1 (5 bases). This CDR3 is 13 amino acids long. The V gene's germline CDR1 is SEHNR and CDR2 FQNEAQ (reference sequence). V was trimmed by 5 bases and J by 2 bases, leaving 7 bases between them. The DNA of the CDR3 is TGTGCCAGCAGCCAGGACACTGGAAACACCATATATTTT. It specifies CASSQDTGNTIYF.